Included here is one T cell receptor (beta chain) sequence, with context. No cognate antigen has been identified for it. Base qualities are not recorded, but no much larger clone differs from it by a single base. The cohort comprised under 700 healthy bone marrow donors. Cohort members were all nominally healthy when sampled, although unrecorded immune exposures were likely present. The donor was CMV seropositive and was included in the group of 250 to 300 seropositive cohort members. A peripheral blood sample was collected from each donor, and TCR beta sequencing was performed on peripheral blood mononuclear cells. Genomic DNA extraction from the blood cell samples was performed with the Qiagen DNeasy Blood Extraction Kit. The receptor library was made with the immunoSEQ multiplex PCR assay. For the multiplex PCR, a mixture combining 60 forward primers for TCR Vbeta segments and 13 reverse primers for TCR Jbeta segments was used. The CDR3 region of rearranged TCR beta genes was amplified from genomic DNA with a multiplex PCR assay. The amplified TCR beta libraries were sequenced on the Illumina HiSeq System as 87-base-pair reads. The original pipeline was this. A later analysis tallied 75 million to 95 million unique TCR beta chains across the 660 or so repertoires, and approximately 12 million of those chains were shared by two or more donors. A nearest-neighbor algorithm error-corrected the raw reads and collapsed the reads into unique sequences, merging closely related sequences to remove PCR and sequencing errors. Alignment of CDR3 sequences to IMGT reference sequences was used to assign V, D and J gene segments. For a sequence to be retained, at least a six-nucleotide match to both a V gene segment and a J gene segment was required. Rearrangements were called productive when the CDR3 lacked stop codons and stayed in frame with V and J; all others were non-productive. CDR3 was defined by IMGT convention, running from the second conserved V-encoded cysteine to the conserved J-encoded phenylalanine. In an earlier analysis of around 570 of the donors, sequences lacking an unambiguous match to a single V gene segment were excluded. An earlier analysis of roughly 590 of the donors called V segments functional above 56.7% productive rearrangements and segregating when the between-donor standard deviation exceeded 5%. To diagnose cytomegalovirus status from the catalog of TCR beta chain sequences, a statistical classification framework was built. A later analysis assigned V and J genes by comparing TCR nucleotide sequences with IMGT/GENE-DB human TR gene sequences. Using the TCRdist pipeline, a later analysis assigned CDR3 sequences along with most-parsimonious VDJ recombination scenarios. In a later analysis, each TCR beta chain was defined by its CDR3 amino acid sequence together with its V-gene family, and reads without a unique V-gene family were excluded. To address suspected cross-contamination and a sequencing artifact, a later analysis removed some 620 highly shared, low-generation-probability nucleotide sequences. In a later analysis, a clonal expansion index was calculated for each public chain from normalized within-repertoire ranks of inferred template counts. In a later analysis, generation probabilities were computed with a VDJ recombination model fitted to out-of-frame rearrangements, and the resulting probabilities were checked against IGoR. A later analysis scored TCR-TCR, TCR-HLA and TCR-CMV co-occurrence with hypergeometric tests, applying a repertoire-size bias correction to TCR pairs. In a later analysis, false discovery rates were estimated by permuting HLA or CMV assignments 20 times. A later analysis grouped co-occurring TCRs with DBSCAN, adding TCRdist sequence similarity when clustering within HLA-allele-positive subsets. Repertoires with fewer than 30,000 or more than 120,000 public chains, plus five repertoires with anomalous nucleotide sharing, were excluded from co-occurrence clustering. TCRdb mirrors the immuneACCESS table, restricted to in-frame sequences. Some clones are absent from its copies; in checked studies, under half trace to an unresolved V gene, and the reason for the others is unknown. V and J calls and clone size are given by that table; D and trimming were obtained from the DNA. The sample table shows nearly 200,000 clones, and 82% are seen once. Approximately 6.5% of the sample rests with the top ten.

This entry comes from a study of cytomegalovirus exposure and HLA in healthy donors (dated by TCRdb to the late 2010s). A note on the overall study: In an earlier analysis of around 540 of the donors, roughly 300 Gb of sequence data and some 100 million unique TCR beta sequences from roughly 190 million T cells were reported. About 320 gigabases of sequencing data and tens of millions of unique TCR sequences were included in an early release covering 500 to 750 HLA-typed donors. Among the roughly 400 genotyped donors, about 85% belonged to the genetic ancestry cluster associated with self-reported Caucasian donors. The study aimed to test whether cataloging public T cell receptors could reveal signatures of past pathogen exposure. The study profiled the T cell repertoires of more than 500 subjects by immunosequencing and related them to cytomegalovirus serostatus. In addition to the first cohort of approximately 670 subjects, a separate validation cohort of 130 or so different subjects was used. To predict cytomegalovirus infection status, the study brought together high-throughput TCR immunosequencing, statistical association of individual TCRs with disease status, and machine learning. To study patterns of TCR occurrence, a later analysis re-analyzed previously published TCR beta repertoires from 500 to 850 donors and added high-resolution HLA genotyping. Rather than drawing on any new phenotypic data, the later analysis identified candidate immune exposures from TCR beta sequences and the way those sequences occurred across donors. To decide whether each TCR beta V gene segment behaved as functional or pseudogenic, an earlier analysis of some 570 of the donors relied on high-throughput TCR beta sequencing. Donor age, sex, ethnicity and CMV serostatus were compiled alongside the repertoire data. A later genetic analysis used genome-wide SNP genotypes for about 60% of the 666 donors, treating that subset as a discovery cohort. Every repertoire in the discovery cohort had been generated on one and the same sequencing platform. Both class I and class II loci were covered by HLA typing, at four-digit resolution. Typing coverage varied by locus: roughly 620-640 donors for A, B, C, DRB1 and DQB1; around 560 for DQA1; some 610 for DPA1; roughly 470 for DPB1. Roughly 5 DR-DQ haplotypes were handled as single units for association and clustering, since linkage in the cohort was strong. Among 398 genotyped donors of the cohort, an average of roughly 230,000 unique TCR beta nucleotide sequences was sequenced per donor, of which approximately 19% were non-productive. Results the study describes overall, beyond this receptor: The classifier was reported to diagnose cytomegalovirus status with high specificity and sensitivity in both the original cohort and the validation cohort. In a later analysis, several top co-occurrence clusters were reported to appear linked to parvovirus B19, influenza, CMV and Epstein-Barr virus. A further reported finding was that TCR beta sequences accurately predicted the HLA-A and HLA-B alleles for most subjects in the first cohort. Because counts were too low, about 18 rarely observed V segments, including chromosome 9 orphons, were excluded from the earlier analysis of 587 of the donors. HLA typing was unavailable for some donors at each locus, so association tests used only the typed subset. Presence/absence analyses assumed roughly uniform sequencing depth across donors, an assumption that may not hold. An earlier analysis of some 590 of the donors showed that most TCR beta V segments appeared in productive rearrangements either about 90% or about 30% of the time, which broadly matched IMGT annotations. The sequencing pipeline was judged likely to have produced a cluster of highly shared sequence variants as a technical artifact. Across donors, most TCR sequences were observed very rarely, whereas some public TCRs were present in many individuals. Strong co-occurrence of HLA alleles, especially DR and DQ, made assigning TCR associations to individual alleles difficult. In a later genetic analysis, fewer N-insertions in productive TCRs were reported among donors in an Asian-associated ancestry cluster than the approximately 670-donor mean. The only immune exposure information available for the cohort was CMV serostatus. Some IMGT-functional V segments, including TRBV6-2 and TRBV6-3, could not be told apart with the 87-base-pair reads, so those segments were excluded. In this cohort, only TCR beta chains were sequenced, and detectable features were limited by the absence of alpha or paired-chain data. An association between a missense DCLRE1C variant and V-gene and J-gene trimming of TCR beta chains was found in a later genetic analysis and replicated in an independent cohort. In a later analysis, the rate of TCR association differed among HLA loci, with DRB1 alleles having the most associated TCRs and HLA-C alleles having the fewest. In a later analysis, HLA-associated TCR beta chains showed more clonal expansion and lower generation probabilities than non-associated chains that were equally common. A few of the identified cytomegalovirus-associated TCR beta chains were confirmed in vitro to be specific for cytomegalovirus antigens. A total of roughly 160 TCR beta chains were listed by the study as associated with cytomegalovirus. It was suggested by the authors that the approach could potentially be generalized to other disease states and immunological phenotypes. In a later analysis, most CMV-associated TCR beta chains were found to appear HLA-restricted, with HLA associations seemingly driven largely by CMV exposure. Linkage disequilibrium might explain the correlated functional status among segregating V segments, but an unknown experimental factor could not be excluded. Specific HLA alleles were associated with about 17,000 TCR beta sequences at a false discovery rate of 0.05 in a later analysis.

V drops 0 bases and J drops 2 bases, leaving 18 bases in between. CDR1 and CDR2 were assigned from the germline V gene as SGHRS and YFSETQ. Measured from the cysteine to the phenylalanine, the CDR3 is 17 residues long. Here the CDR3 DNA is all that survives: 51 bases in frame from base 1. Sequencing used PBMCs. The source of this sequence is a woman aged 45-60 years in good health and CMV-seropositive. The chain is made from TRBV5-1 and TRBJ2-7; the D gene is perhaps TRBD2, from 6 matching bases. In nucleotides, the sequence is TGCGCCAGCAGCTTGGCCATCACGGCGGGGAACCCCTACGAGCAGTACTTC. Translated, this gives CASSLAITAGNPYEQYF.